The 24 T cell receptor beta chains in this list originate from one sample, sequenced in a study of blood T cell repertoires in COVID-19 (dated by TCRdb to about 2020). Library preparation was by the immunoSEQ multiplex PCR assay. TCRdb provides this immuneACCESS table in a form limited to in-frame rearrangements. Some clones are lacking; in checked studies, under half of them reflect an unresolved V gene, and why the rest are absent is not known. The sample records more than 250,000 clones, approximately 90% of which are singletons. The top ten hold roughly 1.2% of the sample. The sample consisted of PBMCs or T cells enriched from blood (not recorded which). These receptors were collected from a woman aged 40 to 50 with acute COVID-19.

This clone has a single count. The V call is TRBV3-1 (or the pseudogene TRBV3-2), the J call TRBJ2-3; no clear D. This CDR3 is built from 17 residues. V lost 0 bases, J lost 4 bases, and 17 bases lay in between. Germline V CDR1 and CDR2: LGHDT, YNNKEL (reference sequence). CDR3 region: CASSQEIHSRSSDTQYF. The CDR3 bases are TGTGCCAGCAGCCAAGAAATTCACAGTAGGTCCTCAGATACGCAGTATTTT.

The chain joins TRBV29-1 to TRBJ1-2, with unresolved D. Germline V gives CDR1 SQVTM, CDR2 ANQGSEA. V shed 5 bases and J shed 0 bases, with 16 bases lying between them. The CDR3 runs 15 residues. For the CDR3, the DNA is TGCAGCGTTTATGGCCTCAACACACCTAACTATGGCTACACCTTC. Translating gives CSVYGLNTPNYGYTF.

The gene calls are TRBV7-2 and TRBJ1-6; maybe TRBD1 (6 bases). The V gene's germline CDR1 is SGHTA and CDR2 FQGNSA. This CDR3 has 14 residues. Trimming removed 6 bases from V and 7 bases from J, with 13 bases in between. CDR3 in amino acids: CASRRGGGNSPLHF. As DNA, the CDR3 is TGTGCCAGCAGGCGAGGGGGTGGAAATTCACCCCTCCACTTT. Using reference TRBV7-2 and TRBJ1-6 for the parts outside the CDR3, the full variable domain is GAGVSQSPSNKVTEKGKDVELRCDPISGHTALYWYRQSLGQGLEFLIYFQGNSAPDKSGLPSDRFSAERTGGSVSTLTIQRTQQEDSAVYLCASRRGGGNSPLHFGNGTRLTVT.

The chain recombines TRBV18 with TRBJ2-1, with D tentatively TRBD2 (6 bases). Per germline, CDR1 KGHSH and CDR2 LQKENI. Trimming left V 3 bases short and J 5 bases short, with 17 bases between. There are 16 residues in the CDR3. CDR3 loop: CASSPPATSGHNEQFF. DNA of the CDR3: TGTGCCAGCTCACCCCCGGCGACTAGTGGCCACAATGAGCAGTTCTTC.

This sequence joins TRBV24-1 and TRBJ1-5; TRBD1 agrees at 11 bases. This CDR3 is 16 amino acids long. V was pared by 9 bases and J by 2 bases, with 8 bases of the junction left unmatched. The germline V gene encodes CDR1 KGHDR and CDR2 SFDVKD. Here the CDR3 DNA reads TGTGCCACCGGGGTCGGGGACAGGGGGGGCAATCAGCCCCAGCATTTT. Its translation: CATGVGDRGGNQPQHF.

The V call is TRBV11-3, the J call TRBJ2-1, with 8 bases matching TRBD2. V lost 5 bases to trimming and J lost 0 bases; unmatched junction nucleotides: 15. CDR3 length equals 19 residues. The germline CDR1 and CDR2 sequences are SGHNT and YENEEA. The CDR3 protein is CASSLPPRLSGSSYNEQFF. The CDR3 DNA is TGTGCCAGCAGCCTACCCCCACGGTTGAGCGGGAGCTCCTACAATGAGCAGTTCTTC.

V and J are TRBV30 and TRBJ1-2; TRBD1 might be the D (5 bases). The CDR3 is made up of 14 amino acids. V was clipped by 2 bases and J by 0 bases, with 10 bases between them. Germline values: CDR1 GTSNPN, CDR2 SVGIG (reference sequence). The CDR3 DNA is TGTGCCTGGAGTTCGACAGTTCCTAACTATGGCTACACCTTC. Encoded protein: CAWSSTVPNYGYTF. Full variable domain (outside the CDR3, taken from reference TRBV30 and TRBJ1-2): SQTIHQWPATLVQPVGSPLSLECTVEGTSNPNLYWYRQAAGRGLQLLFYSVGIGQISSEVPQNLSASRPQDRQFILSSKKLLLSDSGFYLCAWSSTVPNYGYTFGSGTRLTVV.

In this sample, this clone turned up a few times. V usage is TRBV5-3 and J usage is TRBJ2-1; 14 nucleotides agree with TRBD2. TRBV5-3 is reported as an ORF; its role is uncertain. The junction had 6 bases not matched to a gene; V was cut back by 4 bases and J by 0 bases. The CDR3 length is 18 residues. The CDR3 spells CARSRGLAGGRSYNEQFF. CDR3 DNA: TGTGCCAGAAGCCGAGGACTAGCGGGGGGTCGCTCCTACAATGAGCAGTTCTTC.

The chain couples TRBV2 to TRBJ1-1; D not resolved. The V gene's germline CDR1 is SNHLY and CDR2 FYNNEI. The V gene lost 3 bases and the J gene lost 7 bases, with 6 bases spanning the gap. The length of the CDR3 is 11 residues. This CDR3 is CASSESYEAFF. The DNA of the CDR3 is TGTGCCAGCAGTGAGTCCTATGAAGCTTTCTTT.

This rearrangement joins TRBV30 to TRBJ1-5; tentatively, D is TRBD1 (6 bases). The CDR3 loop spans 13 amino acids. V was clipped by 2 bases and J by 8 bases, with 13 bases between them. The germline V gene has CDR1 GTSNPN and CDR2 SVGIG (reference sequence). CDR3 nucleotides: TGTGCCTGGAGTAAAGACAGGTGGGAGCCCCAGCATTTT. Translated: CAWSKDRWEPQHF.

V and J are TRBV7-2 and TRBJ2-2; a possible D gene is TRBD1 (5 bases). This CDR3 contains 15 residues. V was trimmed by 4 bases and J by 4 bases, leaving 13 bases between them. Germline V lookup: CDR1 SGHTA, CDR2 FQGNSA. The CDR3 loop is CASSSFQGGTGELFF. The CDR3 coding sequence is TGTGCCAGCAGCTCTTTCCAGGGTGGCACCGGGGAGCTGTTTTTT.

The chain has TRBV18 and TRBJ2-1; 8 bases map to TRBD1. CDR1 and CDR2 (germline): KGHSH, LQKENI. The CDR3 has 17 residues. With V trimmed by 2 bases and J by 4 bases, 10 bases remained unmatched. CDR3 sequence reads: CASSPGGQGGIYNEQFF. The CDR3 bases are TGTGCCAGCTCACCAGGAGGACAGGGTGGTATTTACAATGAGCAGTTCTTC. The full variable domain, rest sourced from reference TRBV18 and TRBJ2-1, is NAGVMQNPRHLVRRRGQEARLRCSPMKGHSHVYWYRQLPEEGLKFMVYLQKENIIDESGMPKERFSAEFPKEGPSILRIQQVVRGDSAAYFCASSPGGQGGIYNEQFFGPGTRLTVL.

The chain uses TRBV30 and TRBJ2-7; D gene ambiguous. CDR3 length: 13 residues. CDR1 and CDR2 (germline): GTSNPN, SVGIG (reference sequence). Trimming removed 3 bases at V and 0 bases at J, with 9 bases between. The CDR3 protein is CAWRRLDSYEQYV. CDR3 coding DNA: TGTGCCTGGAGACGACTGGACTCCTACGAGCAGTACGTC.

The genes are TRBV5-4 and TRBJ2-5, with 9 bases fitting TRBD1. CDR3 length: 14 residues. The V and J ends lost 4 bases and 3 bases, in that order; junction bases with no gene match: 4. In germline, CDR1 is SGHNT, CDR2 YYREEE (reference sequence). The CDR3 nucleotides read TGTGCCAGCAGCCCTCGGACAGGGGAAGAGACCCAGTACTTC. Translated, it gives CASSPRTGEETQYF.

The CDR3 region has the DNA TGTGCCAGCAGTTGGGGACAGGTCGGGTATGGCTACACCTTC. This sequence encodes CASSWGQVGYGYTF. V and J are TRBV6-5 and TRBJ1-2, with 8 bases fitting TRBD1. The CDR3 loop spans 14 amino acids. CDR1 and CDR2 from the germline V gene are MNHEY and SVGAGI. V dropped 4 bases and J dropped 5; count of bases not matched to a gene: 6.

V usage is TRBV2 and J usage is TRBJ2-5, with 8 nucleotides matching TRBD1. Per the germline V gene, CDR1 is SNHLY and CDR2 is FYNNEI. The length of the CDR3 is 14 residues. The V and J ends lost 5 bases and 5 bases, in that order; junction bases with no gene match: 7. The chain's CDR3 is CASSKGQGMETQYF. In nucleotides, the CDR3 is TGTGCCAGCAGTAAAGGACAGGGCATGGAGACCCAGTACTTC.

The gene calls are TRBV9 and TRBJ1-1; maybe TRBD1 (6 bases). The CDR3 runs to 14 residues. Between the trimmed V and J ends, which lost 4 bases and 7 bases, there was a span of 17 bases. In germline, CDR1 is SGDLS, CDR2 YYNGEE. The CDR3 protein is CASSPSDSFYEAFF. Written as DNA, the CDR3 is TGTGCCAGCAGCCCTTCGGACAGCTTTTATGAAGCTTTCTTT. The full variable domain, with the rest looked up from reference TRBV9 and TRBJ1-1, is DSGVTQTPKHLITATGQRVTLRCSPRSGDLSVYWYQQSLDQGLQFLIQYYNGEERAKGNILERFSAQQFPDLHSELNLSSLELGDSALYFCASSPSDSFYEAFFGQGTRLTVV.

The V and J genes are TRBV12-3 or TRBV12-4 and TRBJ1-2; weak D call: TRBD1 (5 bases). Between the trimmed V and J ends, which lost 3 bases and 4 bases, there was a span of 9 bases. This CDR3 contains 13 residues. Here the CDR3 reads CASSFTDTYGYTF. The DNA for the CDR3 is TGTGCCAGCAGTTTCACGGACACCTATGGCTACACCTTC.

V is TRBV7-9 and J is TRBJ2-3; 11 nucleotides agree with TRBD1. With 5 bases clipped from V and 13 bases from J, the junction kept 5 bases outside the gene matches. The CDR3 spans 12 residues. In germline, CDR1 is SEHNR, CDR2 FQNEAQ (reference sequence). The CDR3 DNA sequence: TGTGCCAGCAGCCTCCGGGACAGGGGGAAGTATTTT. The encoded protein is CASSLRDRGKYF.

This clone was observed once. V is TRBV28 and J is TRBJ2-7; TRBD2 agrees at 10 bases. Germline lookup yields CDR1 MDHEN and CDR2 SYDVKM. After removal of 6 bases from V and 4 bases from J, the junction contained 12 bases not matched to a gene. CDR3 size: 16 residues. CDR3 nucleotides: TGTGCCAGCAGCCTCCTCCAAGGAGCGGGAGGGTACGAGCAGTACTTC. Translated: CASSLLQGAGGYEQYF.

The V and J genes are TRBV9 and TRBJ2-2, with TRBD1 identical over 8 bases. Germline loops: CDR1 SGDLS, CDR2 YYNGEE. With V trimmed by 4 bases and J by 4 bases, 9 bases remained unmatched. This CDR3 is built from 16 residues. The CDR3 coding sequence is TGTGCCAGCAGCCCAAGAGGACAGGGTAGCACCGGGGAGCTGTTTTTT. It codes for CASSPRGQGSTGELFF.

The CDR3 protein is CSVAVGPEAFF. Here the CDR3 DNA reads TGCAGCGTTGCGGTTGGGCCTGAAGCTTTCTTT. The V gene is TRBV29-1, the J gene TRBJ1-1; no firm D call. From germline, CDR1 is SQVTM and CDR2 ANQGSEA. Trimming took off 4 bases at V and 6 bases at J, with 9 bases between the two ends. The CDR3 runs 11 residues.

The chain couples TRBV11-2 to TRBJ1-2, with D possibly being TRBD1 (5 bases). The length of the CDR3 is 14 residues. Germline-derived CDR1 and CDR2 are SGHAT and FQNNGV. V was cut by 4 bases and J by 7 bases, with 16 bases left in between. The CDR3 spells CASSWNQGEGGYTF. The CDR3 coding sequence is TGTGCCAGCAGCTGGAACCAAGGGGAGGGTGGCTACACCTTC. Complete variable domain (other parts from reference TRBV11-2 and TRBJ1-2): EAGVAQSPRYKIIEKRQSVAFWCNPISGHATLYWYQQILGQGPKLLIQFQNNGVVDDSQLPKDRFSAERLKGVDSTLKIQPAKLEDSAVYLCASSWNQGEGGYTFGSGTRLTVV.

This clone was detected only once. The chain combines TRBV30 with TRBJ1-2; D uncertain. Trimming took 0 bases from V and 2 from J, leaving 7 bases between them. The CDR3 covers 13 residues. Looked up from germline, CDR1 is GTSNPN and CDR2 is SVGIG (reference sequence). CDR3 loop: CAWSVRVNYGYTF. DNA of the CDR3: TGTGCCTGGAGTGTGCGGGTAAACTATGGCTACACCTTC.